This T cell receptor (beta chain) was observed in a study of blood T cell repertoires in COVID-19. This CDR3 comprises 17 residues. Trimming pared 4 bases from V and 0 bases from J, leaving 15 bases between. CDR1 and CDR2 (germline): LNHDA, SQIVND (reference sequence). Assay used: immunoSEQ multiplex PCR; TCRdb lists only in-frame clones, some missing. The table shows about 160,000 clones, with roughly four fifths occurring only once. This chain connects TRBV19 to TRBJ2-2; the D gene is possibly TRBD2 (6 bases). Sequenced material: peripheral blood. This TCR was recovered from a woman of 80 years or more with acute or convalescent COVID-19. The CDR3 DNA reads as TGTGCCAGTAGTACCCCTTCCGGGGGTGCGAACACCGGGGAGCTGTTTTTT. This encodes CASSTPSGGANTGELFF.